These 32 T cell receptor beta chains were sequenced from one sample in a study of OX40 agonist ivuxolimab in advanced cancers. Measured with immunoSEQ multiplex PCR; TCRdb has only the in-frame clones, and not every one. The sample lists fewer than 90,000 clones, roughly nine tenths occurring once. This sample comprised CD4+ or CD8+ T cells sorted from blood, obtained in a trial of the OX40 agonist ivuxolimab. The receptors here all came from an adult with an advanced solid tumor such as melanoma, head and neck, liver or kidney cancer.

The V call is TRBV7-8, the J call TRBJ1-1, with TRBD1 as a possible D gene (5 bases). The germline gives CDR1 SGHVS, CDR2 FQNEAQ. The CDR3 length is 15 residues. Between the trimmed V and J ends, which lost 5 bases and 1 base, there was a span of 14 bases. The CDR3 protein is CASSPPMGENTEAFF. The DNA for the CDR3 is TGTGCCAGCAGCCCCCCTATGGGGGAGAACACTGAAGCTTTCTTT.

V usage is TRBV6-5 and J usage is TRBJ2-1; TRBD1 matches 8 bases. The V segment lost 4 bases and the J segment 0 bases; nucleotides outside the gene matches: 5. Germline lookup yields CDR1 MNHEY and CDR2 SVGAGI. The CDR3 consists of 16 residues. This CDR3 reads CASSFGTGSSYNEQFF. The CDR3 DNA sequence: TGTGCCAGCAGTTTCGGGACAGGTAGCTCCTACAATGAGCAGTTCTTC.

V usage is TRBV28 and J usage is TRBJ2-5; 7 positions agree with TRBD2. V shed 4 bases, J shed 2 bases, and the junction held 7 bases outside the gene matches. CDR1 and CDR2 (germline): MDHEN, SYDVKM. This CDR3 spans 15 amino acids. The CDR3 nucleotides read TGTGCCAGCAGTTCCCCTATAGCGGGTCAAGAGACCCAGTACTTC. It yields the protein CASSSPIAGQETQYF.

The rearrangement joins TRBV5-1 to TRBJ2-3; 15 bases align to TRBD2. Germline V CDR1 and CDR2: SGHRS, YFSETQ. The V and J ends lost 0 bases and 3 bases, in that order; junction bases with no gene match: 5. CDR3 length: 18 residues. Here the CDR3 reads CASSLAGLAGGYTDTQYF. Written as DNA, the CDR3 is TGCGCCAGCAGCTTGGCGGGACTAGCGGGGGGTTATACAGATACGCAGTATTTT.

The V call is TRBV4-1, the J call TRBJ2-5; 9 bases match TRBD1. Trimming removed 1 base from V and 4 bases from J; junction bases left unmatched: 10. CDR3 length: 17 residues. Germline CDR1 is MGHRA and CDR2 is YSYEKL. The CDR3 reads CASSQGGQGRAGETQYF. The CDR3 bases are TGCGCCAGCAGCCAAGGGGGACAGGGTAGAGCGGGAGAGACCCAGTACTTC.

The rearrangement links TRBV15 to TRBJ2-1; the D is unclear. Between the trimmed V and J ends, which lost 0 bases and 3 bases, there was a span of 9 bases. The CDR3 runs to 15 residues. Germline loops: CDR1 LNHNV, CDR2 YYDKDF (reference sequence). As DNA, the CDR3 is TGTGCCACCAGCAGAGAGGTGGGCGGCTACAATGAGCAGTTCTTC. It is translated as CATSREVGGYNEQFF.

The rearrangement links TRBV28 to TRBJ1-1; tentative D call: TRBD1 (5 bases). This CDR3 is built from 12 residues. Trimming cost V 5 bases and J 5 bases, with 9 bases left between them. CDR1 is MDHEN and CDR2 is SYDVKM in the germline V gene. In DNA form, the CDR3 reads TGTGCCAGCAGTGTCAGGGTAACTGAAGCTTTCTTT. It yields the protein CASSVRVTEAFF.

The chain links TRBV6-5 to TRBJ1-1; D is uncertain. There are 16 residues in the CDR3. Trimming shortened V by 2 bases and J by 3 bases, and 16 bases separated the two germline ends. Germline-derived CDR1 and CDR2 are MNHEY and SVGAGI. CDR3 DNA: TGTGCCAGCAGTTACCTGAAGAAGGGTCGCGACACTGAAGCTTTCTTT. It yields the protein CASSYLKKGRDTEAFF.

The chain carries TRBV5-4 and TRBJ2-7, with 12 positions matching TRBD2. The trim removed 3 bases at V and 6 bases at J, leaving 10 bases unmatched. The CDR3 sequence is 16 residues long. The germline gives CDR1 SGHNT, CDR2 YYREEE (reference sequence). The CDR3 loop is CASSSPSGRALTEQYF. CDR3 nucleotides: TGTGCCAGCAGCTCCCCTAGCGGGAGGGCCCTCACCGAGCAGTACTTC.

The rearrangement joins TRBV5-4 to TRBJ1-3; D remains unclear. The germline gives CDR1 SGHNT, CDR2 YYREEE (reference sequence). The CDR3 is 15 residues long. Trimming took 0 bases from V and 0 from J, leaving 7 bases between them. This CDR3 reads CASSLDSHSGNTIYF. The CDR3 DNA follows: TGTGCCAGCAGCTTGGACAGCCACTCTGGAAACACCATATATTTT.

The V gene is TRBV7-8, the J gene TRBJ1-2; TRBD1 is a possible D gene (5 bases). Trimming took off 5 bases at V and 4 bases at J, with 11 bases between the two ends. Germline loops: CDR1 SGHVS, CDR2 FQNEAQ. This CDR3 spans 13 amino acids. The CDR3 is CASSPRGSYGYTF. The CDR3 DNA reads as TGTGCCAGCAGCCCAAGGGGAAGCTATGGCTACACCTTC.

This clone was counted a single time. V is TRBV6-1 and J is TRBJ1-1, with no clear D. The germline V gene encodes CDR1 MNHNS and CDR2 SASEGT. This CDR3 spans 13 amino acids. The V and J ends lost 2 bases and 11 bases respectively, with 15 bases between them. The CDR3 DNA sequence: TGTGCCAGCAGTGAACTGCCGGCCGGGGTGGCTTTCTTT. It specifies CASSELPAGVAFF.

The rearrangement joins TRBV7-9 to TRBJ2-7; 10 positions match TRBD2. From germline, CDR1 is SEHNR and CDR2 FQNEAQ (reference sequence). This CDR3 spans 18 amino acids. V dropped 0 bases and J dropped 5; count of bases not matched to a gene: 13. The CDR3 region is CASSLATLVSGRVHEQYF. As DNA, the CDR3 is TGTGCCAGCAGCTTAGCGACGCTCGTCAGCGGGAGGGTCCACGAGCAGTACTTC.

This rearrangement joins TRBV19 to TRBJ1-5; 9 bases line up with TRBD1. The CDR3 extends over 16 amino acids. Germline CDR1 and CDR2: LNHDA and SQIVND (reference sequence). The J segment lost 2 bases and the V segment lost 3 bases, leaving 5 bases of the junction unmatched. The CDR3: CASSIHTGGGNQPQHF. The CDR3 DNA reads TGTGCCAGTAGTATCCATACAGGGGGCGGCAATCAGCCCCAGCATTTT.

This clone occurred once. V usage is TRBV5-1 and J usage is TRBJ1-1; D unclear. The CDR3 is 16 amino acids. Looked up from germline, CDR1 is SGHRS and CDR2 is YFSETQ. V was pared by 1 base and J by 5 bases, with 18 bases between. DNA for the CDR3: TGCGCCAGCAGCTTGTCACAACTACCCATTGGGACTGAAGCTTTCTTT. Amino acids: CASSLSQLPIGTEAFF.

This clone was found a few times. CDR3 region: CASSLTGNTIYF. Written as DNA, the CDR3 is TGTGCCAGCAGTTTGACGGGAAACACCATATATTTT. The chain recombines TRBV28 with TRBJ1-3, with unresolved D. This CDR3 contains 12 residues. V was clipped by 3 bases and J by 4 bases, with 4 bases between them. Per the germline V gene, CDR1 is MDHEN and CDR2 is SYDVKM.

The CDR3 nucleotides read TGTGCCAGCAGCTTACCTACAGGGTCGGGAACAGATACGCAGTATTTT. This gives the protein CASSLPTGSGTDTQYF. V gene TRBV5-4 combines with J gene TRBJ2-3; D possibly corresponds to TRBD1 (6 bases). V was cut by 2 bases and J by 3 bases, with 16 bases left in between. Germline values: CDR1 SGHNT, CDR2 YYREEE (reference sequence). The CDR3 has 16 residues.

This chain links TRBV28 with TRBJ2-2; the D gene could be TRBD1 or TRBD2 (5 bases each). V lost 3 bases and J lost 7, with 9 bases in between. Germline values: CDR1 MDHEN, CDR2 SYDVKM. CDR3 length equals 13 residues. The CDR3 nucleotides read TGTGCCAGCAGTTTCCGGGGACGCGGGGAGCTGTTTTTT. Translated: CASSFRGRGELFF.

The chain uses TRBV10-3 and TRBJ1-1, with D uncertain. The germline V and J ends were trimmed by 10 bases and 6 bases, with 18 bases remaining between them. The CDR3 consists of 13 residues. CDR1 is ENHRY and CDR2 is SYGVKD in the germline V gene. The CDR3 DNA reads TGTGCCACTCGGTTGGGAGGAACGGCTGAAGCTTTCTTT. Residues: CATRLGGTAEAFF.

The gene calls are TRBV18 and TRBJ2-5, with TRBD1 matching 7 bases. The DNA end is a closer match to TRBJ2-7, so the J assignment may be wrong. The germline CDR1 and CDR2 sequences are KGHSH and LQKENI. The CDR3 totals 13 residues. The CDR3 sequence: CASSTGTAYEQYF. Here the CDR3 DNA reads TGTGCCAGCTCTACCGGGACAGCCTACGAGCAGTACTTC.

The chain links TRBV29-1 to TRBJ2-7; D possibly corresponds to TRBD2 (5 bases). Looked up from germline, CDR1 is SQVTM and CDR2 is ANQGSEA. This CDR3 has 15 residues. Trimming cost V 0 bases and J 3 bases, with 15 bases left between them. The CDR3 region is CSVEEQRRDNYEQYF. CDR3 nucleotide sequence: TGCAGCGTTGAAGAGCAGCGGAGAGATAACTACGAGCAGTACTTC.

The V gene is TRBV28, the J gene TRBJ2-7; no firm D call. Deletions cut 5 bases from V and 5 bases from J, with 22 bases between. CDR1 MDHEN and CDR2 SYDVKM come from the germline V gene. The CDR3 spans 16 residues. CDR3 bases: TGTGCCAGCAGTCCGCCTCCAAAAATGGGCGCCCACGAGCAGTACTTC. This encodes CASSPPPKMGAHEQYF.

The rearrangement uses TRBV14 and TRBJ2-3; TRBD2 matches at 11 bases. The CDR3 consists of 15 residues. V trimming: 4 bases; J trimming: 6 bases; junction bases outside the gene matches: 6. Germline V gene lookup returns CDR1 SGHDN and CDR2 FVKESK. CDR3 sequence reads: CASSLTSGGFDTQYF. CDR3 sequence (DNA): TGTGCCAGCAGCCTCACTAGCGGGGGTTTCGATACGCAGTATTTT.

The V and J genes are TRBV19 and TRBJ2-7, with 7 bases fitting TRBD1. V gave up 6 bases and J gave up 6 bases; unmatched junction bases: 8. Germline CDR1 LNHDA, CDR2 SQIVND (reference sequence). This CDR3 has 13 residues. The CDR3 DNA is TGTGCCAGTAGCAACCGGGACAGTCGCGAGCAGTACTTC. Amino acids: CASSNRDSREQYF.

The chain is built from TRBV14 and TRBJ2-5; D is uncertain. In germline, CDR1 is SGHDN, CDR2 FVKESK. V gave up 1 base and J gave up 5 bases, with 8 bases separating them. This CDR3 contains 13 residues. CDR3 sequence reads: CASSQVPAETQYF. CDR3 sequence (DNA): TGTGCCAGCAGCCAAGTACCCGCGGAGACCCAGTACTTC. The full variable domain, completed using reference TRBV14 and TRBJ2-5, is EAGVTQFPSHSVIEKGQTVTLRCDPISGHDNLYWYRRVMGKEIKFLLHFVKESKQDESGMPNNRFLAERTGGTYSTLKVQPAELEDSGVYFCASSQVPAETQYFGPGTRLLVL.

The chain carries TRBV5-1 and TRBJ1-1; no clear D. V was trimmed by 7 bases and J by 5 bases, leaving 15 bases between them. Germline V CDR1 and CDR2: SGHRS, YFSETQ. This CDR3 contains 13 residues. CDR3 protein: CASQLDGVTEAFF. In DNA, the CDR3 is TGCGCCAGCCAGCTTGACGGGGTGACTGAAGCTTTCTTT.

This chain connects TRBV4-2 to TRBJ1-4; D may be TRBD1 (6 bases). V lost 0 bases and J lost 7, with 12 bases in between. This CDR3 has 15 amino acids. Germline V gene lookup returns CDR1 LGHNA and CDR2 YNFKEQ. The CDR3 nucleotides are TGTGCCAGCAGCCAAGATAACAGGGCGATTGAAAAACTGTTTTTT. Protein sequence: CASSQDNRAIEKLFF.

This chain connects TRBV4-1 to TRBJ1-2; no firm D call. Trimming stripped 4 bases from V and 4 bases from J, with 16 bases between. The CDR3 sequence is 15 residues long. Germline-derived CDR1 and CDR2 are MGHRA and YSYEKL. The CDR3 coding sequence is TGCGCCAGCAGCCCTGCCCCGAATCGCCTCTATGGCTACACCTTC. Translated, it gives CASSPAPNRLYGYTF.

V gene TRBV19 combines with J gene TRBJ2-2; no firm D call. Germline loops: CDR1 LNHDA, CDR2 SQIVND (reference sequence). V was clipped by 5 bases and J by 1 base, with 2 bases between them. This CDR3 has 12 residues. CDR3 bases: TGTGCCAGTAGTCAGAACACCGGGGAGCTGTTTTTT. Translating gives CASSQNTGELFF.

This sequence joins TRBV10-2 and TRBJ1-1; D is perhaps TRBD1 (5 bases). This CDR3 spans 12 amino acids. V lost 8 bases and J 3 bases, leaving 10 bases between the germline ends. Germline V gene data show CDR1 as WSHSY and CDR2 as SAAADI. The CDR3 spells CASGRGDTEAFF. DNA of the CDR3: TGCGCCAGCGGAAGAGGGGACACTGAAGCTTTCTTT.

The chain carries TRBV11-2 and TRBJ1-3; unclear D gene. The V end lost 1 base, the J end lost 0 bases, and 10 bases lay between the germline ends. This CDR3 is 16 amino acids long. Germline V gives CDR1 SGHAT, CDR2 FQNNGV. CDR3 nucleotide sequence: TGTGCCAGCAGCTTAGTAGGAGGAATCTCTGGAAACACCATATATTTT. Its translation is CASSLVGGISGNTIYF.

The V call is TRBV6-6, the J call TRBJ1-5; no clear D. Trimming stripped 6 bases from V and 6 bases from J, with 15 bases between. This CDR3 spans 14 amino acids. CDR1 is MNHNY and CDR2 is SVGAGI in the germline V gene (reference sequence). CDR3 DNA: TGTGCCAGCAGCCTCACCGCGGTGGGTCAGCCCCAGCATTTT. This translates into CASSLTAVGQPQHF.